Shown below are 9 T cell receptor beta chains from a single sample sequenced in a study of T-cell reconstitution after alpha-beta-depleted transplantation in children. Unique molecular identifiers were used in preparing the TCRbeta library. TCRdb itself ran the PCR reads through MiXCR, one entry per CDR3 protein. This sample has 90,000 to 100,000 distinct CDR3 sequences; roughly a quarter occur once, and the top ten carry about 22%. This specimen was PBMCs, taken before TCRalphabeta/CD19-depleted stem cell transplant. These receptor sequences come from a boy aged 2 to 10 with acute lymphoblastic leukemia, due to receive a stem cell transplant.

This chain joins TRBV12-3 or TRBV12-4 and TRBJ2-3; D might be TRBD2 (5 bases). V shed 10 bases and J shed 2 bases, with 10 bases lying between them. The CDR3 runs 12 residues. CDR3 amino acids: CATSGFTDTQYF. DNA for the CDR3: TGTGCCACTTCGGGGTTCACAGATACGCAGTATTTT.

The chain has TRBV7-2 and TRBJ1-3, with TRBD1 matching over 9 bases. Trimming at V came to 4 bases and at J to 3 bases, leaving 4 bases not matched to a gene. The CDR3 covers 15 residues. Germline-derived CDR1 and CDR2 are SGHTA and FQGNSA. The CDR3 protein is CASSSWTGDGNTIYF. DNA of the CDR3: TGTGCCAGCAGCTCCTGGACAGGGGATGGAAACACCATATATTTT.

The chain is built from TRBV14 and TRBJ2-2, with D maybe TRBD2 (6 bases). Deletions cut 8 bases from V and 1 base from J, with 11 bases between. The CDR3 is 14 amino acids. Germline CDR1 and CDR2: SGHDN and FVKESK. The CDR3 region has the DNA TGTGCCAGCCAACTGGGAGGGAACACCGGGGAGCTGTTTTTT. This translates into CASQLGGNTGELFF. The whole variable domain, filled in from reference TRBV14 and TRBJ2-2, reads EAGVTQFPSHSVIEKGQTVTLRCDPISGHDNLYWYRRVMGKEIKFLLHFVKESKQDESGMPNNRFLAERTGGTYSTLKVQPAELEDSGVYFCASQLGGNTGELFFGEGSRLTVL.

This clonotype appeared a few times. The genes are TRBV29-1 and TRBJ2-1; a possible D gene is TRBD2 (5 bases). V lost 1 base and J 0 bases, leaving 16 bases between the germline ends. The CDR3 has 17 residues. The germline V gene has CDR1 SQVTM and CDR2 ANQGSEA. The CDR3 reads CSVEGSADLSSYNEQFF. CDR3 DNA sequence: TGCAGCGTTGAAGGGTCAGCGGATCTGAGCTCCTACAATGAGCAGTTCTTC.

On this clonotype itself: The junction departs from germline at one end; a sequencing error may be responsible. J is TRBJ2-3 and V is TRBV20-1; the D is unclear. Germline V gene lookup returns CDR1 DFQATT and CDR2 SNEGSKA (reference sequence). This CDR3 has 13 residues. The CDR3, as DNA: TGCAGTGCTAGAGCAACTACCACAGATATGCAGTATTTT. Protein product: CSARATTTDMQYF.

This clonotype was seen a handful of times. The chain employs TRBV5-5 and TRBJ2-3; a weak D match, TRBD1 (7 bases). V lost 4 bases and J lost 4, with 10 bases in between. Germline CDR1 is SGHKS and CDR2 is YYEKEE (reference sequence). CDR3 length equals 13 residues. The CDR3 region has the DNA TGTGCCAGCAGCACAGGGGACTCAGATACGCAGTATTTT. Residues: CASSTGDSDTQYF. Full variable domain (outside the CDR3, taken from reference TRBV5-5 and TRBJ2-3): DAGVTQSPTHLIKTRGQQVTLRCSPISGHKSVSWYQQVLGQGPQFIFQYYEKEERGRGNFPDRFSARQFPNYSSELNVNALLLGDSALYLCASSTGDSDTQYFGPGTRLTVL.

The genes are TRBV5-1 and TRBJ2-1, with TRBD2 identical over 14 bases. The CDR3 loop spans 16 amino acids. J was trimmed by 7 bases and V by 4 bases; bases with no gene match: 7. The germline V gene encodes CDR1 SGHRS and CDR2 YFSETQ. This CDR3 is CASSTGLAGVMNEQFF. The CDR3 coding sequence is TGCGCCAGCAGCACGGGACTAGCGGGAGTTATGAATGAGCAGTTCTTC.

The chain joins TRBV7-2 to TRBJ2-3, with D perhaps matching TRBD2 (6 bases). V was cut by 5 bases and J by 9 bases, with 21 bases left in between. Per the germline V gene, CDR1 is SGHTA and CDR2 is FQGNSA. This CDR3 comprises 15 residues. The CDR3 loop reads CASSANPAAEGTQYF. The DNA of the CDR3 is TGTGCCAGCAGCGCCAACCCGGCAGCGGAGGGGACGCAGTATTTT.

V usage is TRBV5-4 and J usage is TRBJ2-5; D is perhaps TRBD2 (5 bases). Trimming cost V 2 bases and J 5 bases, with 19 bases left between them. The CDR3 runs to 16 residues. The germline gives CDR1 SGHNT, CDR2 YYREEE (reference sequence). CDR3: CASSFDGVSSGETQYF. Here the CDR3 DNA reads TGTGCCAGCAGCTTCGACGGAGTCTCCTCGGGGGAGACCCAGTACTTC.